The sequence of this TCR beta chain was determined in a study of regulatory T cells in long-lasting Graves disease. Arm-PCR of CDR3 regions and iRepertoire HTBI primers were used to build TCR beta libraries. As originally analysed: Samples revealed approximately 60 TRBV and over twelve TRBJ segments. TCRdb used MiXCR to reprocess the multiplex PCR reads, holding one entry per CDR3 protein. TCRdb's processing, not the study's, gives the V and J calls here. Of 350,000 to 500,000 distinct CDR3 sequences listed, less than 20% were seen once; the top ten hold around 10%. Germline V gene data show CDR1 as MNHEY and CDR2 as SVGEGT. The CDR3 runs to 14 residues. V lost 0 bases to trimming and J lost 4 bases, with 7 bases between them. Time point indicated: newly diagnosed GD, antithyroid drugs for less than 3 months. The TCR library used RNA extracted from PBMCs. The sample was also linked to a second study, of T cells in Graves' hyperthyroidism and ophthalmopathy. As that report states: Most thyroid-expanded clonotypes above 0.001 were also found in blood.

V gene TRBV6-2 or TRBV6-3 combines with J gene TRBJ1-5; D not certain. Sequences were derived from peripheral blood mononuclear cells (PBMCs), sampled at new diagnosis, from a patient treated with antithyroid drugs. The receptor comes from a woman younger than 45 with Graves disease. CDR3 in DNA: TGTGCCAGCAGTTACTCGAAACATAATCAGCCCCAGCATTTT. Residues: CASSYSKHNQPQHF.